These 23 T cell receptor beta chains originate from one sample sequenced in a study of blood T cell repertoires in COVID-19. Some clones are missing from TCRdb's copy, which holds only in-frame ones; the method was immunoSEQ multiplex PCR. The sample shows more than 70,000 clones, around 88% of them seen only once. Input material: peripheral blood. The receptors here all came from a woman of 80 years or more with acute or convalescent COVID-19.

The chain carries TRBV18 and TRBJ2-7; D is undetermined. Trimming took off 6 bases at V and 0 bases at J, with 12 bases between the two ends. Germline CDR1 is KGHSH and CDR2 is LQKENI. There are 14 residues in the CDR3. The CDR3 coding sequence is TGTGCCAGCTCCCAACAGAGTTTCTCCTACGAGCAGTACTTC. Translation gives CASSQQSFSYEQYF.

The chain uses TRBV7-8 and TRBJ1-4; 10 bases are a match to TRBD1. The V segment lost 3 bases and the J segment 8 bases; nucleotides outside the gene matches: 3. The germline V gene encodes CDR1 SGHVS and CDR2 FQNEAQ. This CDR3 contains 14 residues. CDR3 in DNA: TGTGCCAGCAGCTTGACAGGGGGCCGGGAAAAACTGTTTTTT. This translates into CASSLTGGREKLFF.

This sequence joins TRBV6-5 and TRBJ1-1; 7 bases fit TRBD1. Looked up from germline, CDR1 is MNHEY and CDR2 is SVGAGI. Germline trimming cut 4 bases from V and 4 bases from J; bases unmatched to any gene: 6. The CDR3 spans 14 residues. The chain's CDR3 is CASSSQGLRTEAFF. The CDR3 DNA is TGTGCCAGCAGTTCACAGGGGCTGCGCACTGAAGCTTTCTTT.

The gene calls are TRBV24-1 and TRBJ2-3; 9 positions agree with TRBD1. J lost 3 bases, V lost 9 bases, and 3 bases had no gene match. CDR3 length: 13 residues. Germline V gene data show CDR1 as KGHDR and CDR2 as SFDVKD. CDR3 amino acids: CATGDRETDTQYF. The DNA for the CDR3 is TGTGCCACCGGGGACAGGGAGACAGATACGCAGTATTTT.

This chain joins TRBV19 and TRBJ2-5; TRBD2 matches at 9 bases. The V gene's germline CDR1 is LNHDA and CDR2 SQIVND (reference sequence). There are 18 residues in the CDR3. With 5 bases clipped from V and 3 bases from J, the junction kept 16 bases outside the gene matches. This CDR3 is CASSPWGARTSVEETQYF. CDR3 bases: TGTGCCAGTAGTCCGTGGGGAGCGAGGACTAGCGTAGAAGAGACCCAGTACTTC.

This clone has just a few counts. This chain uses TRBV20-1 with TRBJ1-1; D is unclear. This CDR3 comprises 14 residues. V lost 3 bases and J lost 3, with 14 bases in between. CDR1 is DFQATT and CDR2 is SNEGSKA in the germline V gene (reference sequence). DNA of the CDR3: TGCAGTGCTAGTGCCAGACACGTGGACACTGAAGCTTTCTTT. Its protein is CSASARHVDTEAFF.

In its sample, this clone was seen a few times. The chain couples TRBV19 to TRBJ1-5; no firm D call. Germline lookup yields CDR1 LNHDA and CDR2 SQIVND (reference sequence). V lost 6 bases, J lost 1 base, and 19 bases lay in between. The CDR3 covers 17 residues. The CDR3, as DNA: TGTGCCAGTAGGCCTTTCAGGTCGGAGGGAAGCAATCAGCCCCAGCATTTT. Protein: CASRPFRSEGSNQPQHF.

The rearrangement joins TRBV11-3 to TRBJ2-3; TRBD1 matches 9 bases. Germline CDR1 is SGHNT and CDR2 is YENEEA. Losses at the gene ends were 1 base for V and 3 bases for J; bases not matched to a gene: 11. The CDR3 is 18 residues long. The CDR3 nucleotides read TGTGCCAGCAGCTTAGGCACCGGGACAGGGCGTAAAACAGATACGCAGTATTTT. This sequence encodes CASSLGTGTGRKTDTQYF.

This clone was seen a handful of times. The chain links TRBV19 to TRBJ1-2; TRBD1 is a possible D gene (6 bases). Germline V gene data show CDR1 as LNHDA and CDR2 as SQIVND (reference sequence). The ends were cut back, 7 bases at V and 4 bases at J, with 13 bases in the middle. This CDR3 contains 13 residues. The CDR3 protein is CASTAGHLYGYTF. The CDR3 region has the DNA TGTGCCAGTACAGCGGGACACCTCTATGGCTACACCTTC.

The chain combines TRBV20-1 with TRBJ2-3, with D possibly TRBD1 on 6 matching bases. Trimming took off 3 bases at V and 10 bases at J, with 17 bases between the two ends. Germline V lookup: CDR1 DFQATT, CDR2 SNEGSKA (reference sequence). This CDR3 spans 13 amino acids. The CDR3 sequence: CSASSRPTGPQYF. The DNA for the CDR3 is TGCAGTGCTAGTTCGCGCCCGACAGGCCCGCAGTATTTT.

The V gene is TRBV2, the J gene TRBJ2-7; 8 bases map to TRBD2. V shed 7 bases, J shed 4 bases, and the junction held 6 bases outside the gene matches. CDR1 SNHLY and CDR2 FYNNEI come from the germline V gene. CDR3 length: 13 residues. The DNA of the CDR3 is TGTGCCAGCATCGGGGGGGCAGGATACGAGCAGTACTTC. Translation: CASIGGAGYEQYF.

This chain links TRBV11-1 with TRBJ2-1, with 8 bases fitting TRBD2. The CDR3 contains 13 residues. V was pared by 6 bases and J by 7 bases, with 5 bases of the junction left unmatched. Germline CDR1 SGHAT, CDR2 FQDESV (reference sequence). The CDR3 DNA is TGTGCCAGCAGGGCGGGGGGTCTAAATGAGCAGTTCTTC. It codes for CASRAGGLNEQFF.

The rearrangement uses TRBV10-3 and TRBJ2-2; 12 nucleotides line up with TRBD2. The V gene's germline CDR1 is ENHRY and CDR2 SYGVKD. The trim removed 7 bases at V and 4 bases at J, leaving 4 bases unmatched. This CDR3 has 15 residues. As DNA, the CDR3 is TGTGCCATCACCCCGGGACTAGCGGGCACCGGGGAGCTGTTTTTT. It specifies CAITPGLAGTGELFF.

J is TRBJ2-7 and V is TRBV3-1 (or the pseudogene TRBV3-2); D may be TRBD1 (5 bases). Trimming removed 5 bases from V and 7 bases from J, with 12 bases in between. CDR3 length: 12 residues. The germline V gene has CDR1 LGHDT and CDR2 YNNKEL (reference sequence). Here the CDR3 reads CASSWTPREQYF. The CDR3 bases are TGTGCCAGCAGCTGGACACCCCGGGAGCAGTACTTC.

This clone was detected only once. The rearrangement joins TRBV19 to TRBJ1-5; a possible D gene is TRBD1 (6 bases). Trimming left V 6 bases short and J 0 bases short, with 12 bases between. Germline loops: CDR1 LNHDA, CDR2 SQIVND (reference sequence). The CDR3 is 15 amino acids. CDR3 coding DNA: TGTGCCAGTAGCGGACAGTTTAATAGCAATCAGCCCCAGCATTTT. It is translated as CASSGQFNSNQPQHF.

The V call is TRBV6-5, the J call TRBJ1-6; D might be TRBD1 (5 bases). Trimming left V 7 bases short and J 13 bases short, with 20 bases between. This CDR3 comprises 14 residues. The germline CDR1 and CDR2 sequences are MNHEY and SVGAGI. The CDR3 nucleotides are TGTGCCAGCACTCCCTCGGCGGGGCTCAGTCCCCTCCACTTT. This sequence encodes CASTPSAGLSPLHF.

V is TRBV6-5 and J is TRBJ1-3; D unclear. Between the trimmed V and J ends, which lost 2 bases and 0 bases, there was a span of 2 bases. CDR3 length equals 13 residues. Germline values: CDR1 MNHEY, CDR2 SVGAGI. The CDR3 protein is CASSYLSGNTIYF. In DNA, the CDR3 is TGTGCCAGCAGTTACCTCTCTGGAAACACCATATATTTT.

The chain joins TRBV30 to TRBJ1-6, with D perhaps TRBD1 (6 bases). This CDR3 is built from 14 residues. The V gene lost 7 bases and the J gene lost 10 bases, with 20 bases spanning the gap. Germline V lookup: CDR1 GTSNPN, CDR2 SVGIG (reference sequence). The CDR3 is CAYQDSIFTSPLHF. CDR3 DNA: TGTGCCTACCAGGACAGCATATTCACCTCACCCCTCCACTTT.

CDR3 DNA sequence: TGTGCCGGAGCCGGACTGCTAAAGCCGACCCAGTACTTC. Protein product: CAGAGLLKPTQYF. The chain uses TRBV30 and TRBJ2-5; D might be TRBD2 (5 bases). V was pared by 8 bases and J by 7 bases, with 20 bases between. The CDR3 totals 13 residues. Germline CDR1 GTSNPN, CDR2 SVGIG (reference sequence).

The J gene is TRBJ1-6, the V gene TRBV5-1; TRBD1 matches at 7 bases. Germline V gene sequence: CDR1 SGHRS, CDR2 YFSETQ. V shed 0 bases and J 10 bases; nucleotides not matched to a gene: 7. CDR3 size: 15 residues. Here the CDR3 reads CASSLVGQGGSPLHF. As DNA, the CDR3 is TGCGCCAGCAGCTTGGTAGGGCAGGGGGGATCACCCCTCCACTTT.

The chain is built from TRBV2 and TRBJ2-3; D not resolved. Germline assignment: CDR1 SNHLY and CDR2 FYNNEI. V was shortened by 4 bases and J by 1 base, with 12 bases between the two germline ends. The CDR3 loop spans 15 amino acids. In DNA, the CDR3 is TGTGCCAGCAGTGCCTTAGTAGGAGGCACAGATACGCAGTATTTT. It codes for CASSALVGGTDTQYF.

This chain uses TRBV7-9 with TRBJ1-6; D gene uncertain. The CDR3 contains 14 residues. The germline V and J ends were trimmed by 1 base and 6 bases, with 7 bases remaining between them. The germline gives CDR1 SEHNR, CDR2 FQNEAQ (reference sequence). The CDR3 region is CASSLDSPNSPLHF. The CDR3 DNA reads TGTGCCAGCAGCTTAGATAGCCCTAATTCACCCCTCCACTTT.

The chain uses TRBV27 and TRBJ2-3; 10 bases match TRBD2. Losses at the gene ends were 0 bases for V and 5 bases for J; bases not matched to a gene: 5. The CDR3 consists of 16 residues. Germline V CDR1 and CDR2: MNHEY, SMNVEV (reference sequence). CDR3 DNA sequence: TGTGCCAGCAGTTTATCGACAGCGGGGGGGGGAGATACGCAGTATTTT. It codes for CASSLSTAGGGDTQYF.